The clone carrying this TCR beta chain was counted once. This entry comes from a study of sequential checkpoint blockade in melanoma. CDR1 MNHEY and CDR2 SMNVEV come from the germline V gene (reference sequence). Trimming at V came to 0 bases and at J to 4 bases, leaving 0 bases not matched to a gene. CDR3 length: 14 residues. As for treatment: randomized to nivolumab then ipilimumab (arm A) or the reverse (arm B). The protocol was immunoSEQ multiplex PCR, while the TCRdb copy is restricted to in-frame clones and leaves out a portion. The repertoire holds some 16,000 clones, with roughly 93% as singletons.

The clonotype comes from a human donor with melanoma. This sample comprised CD8+ T cells sorted from blood (inferred from file names), obtained from a patient given nivolumab and ipilimumab in sequence. V gene TRBV27 combines with J gene TRBJ1-5, with TRBD1 matching 7 bases. The CDR3 reads CASSLSTGNQPQHF. The CDR3 DNA is TGTGCCAGCAGTTTATCGACAGGGAATCAGCCCCAGCATTTT.